Detailed here is one TCR beta chain. Profiling relied on immunoSEQ multiplex PCR, and the TCRdb table lists in-frame clones only, not all of them. The sample lists fewer than 3 million clones, around 93% occurring once. This specimen belongs to a study of shared clonotypes between healthy human individuals. CDR3 length equals 15 residues. The V gene's germline CDR1 is LNHDA and CDR2 SQIVND (reference sequence). V trimming: 8 bases; J trimming: 3 bases; junction bases outside the gene matches: 8. The sequence derives from a man aged 18 to 29 in good health. Some clones in this sample may be carry-over from other donors' samples. The gene calls are TRBV19 and TRBJ1-5, with TRBD1 matching 9 bases. Sequences were obtained from naive CD4+ T cells from PBMCs. Subset specified: CD45RA+ positively selected. The CDR3: CASLKGTGFNQPQHF. The CDR3 DNA reads TGTGCCAGTCTTAAAGGGACAGGGTTCAATCAGCCCCAGCATTTT.